Listed below are T cell receptor beta chains from one sample, sequenced in a study of blood T cell repertoires in COVID-19. Assay: immunoSEQ multiplex PCR; the TCRdb copy retains only in-frame clones and omits some. The sample has some 260,000 clones; 65% to 90% are singletons. Sequenced input: PBMCs or T cells enriched from blood (not recorded which). These receptors were taken from a man aged 35 to 55 who had recovered from COVID-19. Both conserved end residues are part of each CDR3. A D gene is named only where the DNA matches it firmly. Clone size is shown for a subset of rows, as once, few, many or a class of expanded clone.

v_call,clone_size,d_call,j_call,cdr3_aa,cdr3_nt
TRBV19,NA,TRBD1,TRBJ1-6,CASSPTGSNSPLHF,TGTGCCAGTAGTCCGACAGGGAGTAATTCACCCCTCCACTTT
TRBV3-1/TRBV3-2,NA,NA,TRBJ2-3,CASSQDLSERASTDTQYF,TGTGCCAGCAGCCAAGATCTGAGTGAGCGGGCTAGCACAGATACGCAGTATTTT
TRBV10-2,once,NA,TRBJ2-7,CASSDDRQYF,TGCGCCAGCAGTGACGACAGACAGTACTTC
TRBV11-2,NA,TRBD1,TRBJ2-1,CASSPEGQGYGEQFF,TGTGCCAGCAGCCCGGAGGGACAGGGCTACGGTGAGCAGTTCTTC
TRBV5-4,NA,NA,TRBJ1-6,CASSLAQVNSPLHF,TGTGCCAGCAGCTTGGCACAGGTCAATTCACCCCTCCACTTT
TRBV27,many,NA,TRBJ1-1,CASSLRQAKLNTEAFF,TGTGCCAGCAGTTTAAGACAGGCTAAACTCAACACTGAAGCTTTCTTT
TRBV7-7,NA,TRBD2,TRBJ2-2,CASTHAGLASTGELFF,TGTGCTAGCACCCATGCAGGACTAGCATCCACCGGGGAGCTGTTTTTT
TRBV7-2,NA,TRBD2,TRBJ2-3,CASSSELAGGTDTQYF,TGTGCCAGCAGCTCCGAACTAGCGGGGGGGACAGATACGCAGTATTTT
TRBV10-3,few,TRBD1,TRBJ1-1,CAISLTGTGGRGEAFF,TGTGCCATCAGTCTCACCGGGACAGGGGGTCGAGGTGAAGCTTTCTTT
TRBV4-1,few,TRBD1,TRBJ2-6,CASSAWDRGFSGANVLTF,TGCGCCAGCAGCGCATGGGACAGGGGTTTTTCTGGGGCCAACGTCCTGACTTTC
TRBV27,NA,TRBD1,TRBJ1-6,CASSSGQAYNSPLHF,TGTGCCAGCAGTTCCGGACAGGCCTATAATTCACCCCTCCACTTT
TRBV28,NA,TRBD1,TRBJ1-1,CASSFLRQGALEAFF,TGTGCCAGCAGTTTCCTGAGACAGGGGGCGCTTGAAGCTTTCTTT
TRBV5-1,once,TRBD1,TRBJ1-1,CASSLEAGGAIEAFF,TGCGCCAGCAGCTTGGAAGCAGGGGGCGCGATTGAAGCTTTCTTT
TRBV19,NA,NA,TRBJ2-7,CASSGTPEYEQYF,TGTGCCAGTTCCGGGACTCCCGAGTACGAGCAGTACTTC
TRBV7-9,NA,NA,TRBJ2-1,CASSLLRAASYNEQFF,TGTGCCAGCAGCTTATTGAGGGCCGCTTCCTACAATGAGCAGTTCTTC
TRBV9,NA,TRBD1,TRBJ1-2,CASSLGQADHGYTF,TGTGCCAGCAGCCTGGGACAGGCCGACCATGGCTACACCTTC
TRBV5-1,NA,NA,TRBJ1-2,CASSLEYSGVYGYTF,TGCGCCAGCAGCTTGGAATATTCAGGGGTTTATGGCTACACCTTC
TRBV10-1,NA,TRBD2,TRBJ2-7,CASSEGGRKFYEQYF,TGCGCCAGCAGTGAGGGCGGGAGGAAATTCTACGAGCAGTACTTC
TRBV5-6,NA,NA,TRBJ1-1,CASSPRAGGRGTEAFF,TGTGCCAGCAGCCCCAGAGCGGGGGGTAGGGGCACTGAAGCTTTCTTT
TRBV29-1,once,NA,TRBJ1-1,CSVGGQGHTEAFF,TGCAGCGTTGGGGGGCAGGGGCACACTGAAGCTTTCTTT
TRBV5-5,NA,TRBD1,TRBJ1-5,CASSITGGANQPQHF,TGTGCCAGCAGCATAACAGGGGGCGCGAATCAGCCCCAGCATTTT
TRBV5-1,NA,TRBD2,TRBJ2-3,CASSLGLAGGDTQYF,TGCGCCAGCAGCTTGGGACTAGCGGGCGGGGATACGCAGTATTTT
TRBV9,few,TRBD2,TRBJ2-2,CASSVLAGANTGELFF,TGTGCCAGCAGCGTTCTAGCGGGGGCGAACACCGGGGAGCTGTTTTTT
TRBV12-3/TRBV12-4,NA,NA,TRBJ2-7,CASSILPTYEQYF,TGTGCCAGCAGTATTCTACCTACCTACGAGCAGTACTTC
TRBV7-9,NA,TRBD1,TRBJ2-5,CASRKDRGAETQYF,TGTGCCAGCAGAAAGGACAGGGGGGCAGAGACCCAGTACTTC
TRBV20-1,NA,NA,TRBJ1-2,CSASVVYGYTF,TGCAGTGCTAGTGTAGTCTATGGCTACACCTTC
TRBV27,NA,NA,TRBJ1-1,CASSSRGVNTEAFF,TGTGCCAGCAGTTCCAGGGGTGTGAACACTGAAGCTTTCTTT
TRBV6-4,NA,TRBD2,TRBJ2-1,CASSTSGGTPYNEQFF,TGTGCCAGCAGCACTAGCGGGGGCACTCCCTACAATGAGCAGTTCTTC
TRBV19,NA,NA,TRBJ1-2,CASSMAGFYGYTF,TGTGCCAGTAGTATGGCGGGGTTCTATGGCTACACCTTC
TRBV19,NA,NA,TRBJ1-5,CASSIDTRAGPQHF,TGTGCCAGTAGTATAGATACGAGAGCTGGGCCCCAGCATTTT
TRBV4-1,NA,NA,TRBJ1-5,CASSHLGRDNQPQHF,TGCGCCAGCAGCCATTTAGGCAGGGACAATCAGCCCCAGCATTTT
TRBV7-3,NA,NA,TRBJ2-1,CASKSDAAGNEQFF,TGTGCCAGCAAGAGCGATGCCGCCGGGAATGAGCAGTTCTTC
TRBV12-5,NA,NA,TRBJ2-1,CASGRQGGKQFF,TGTGCTAGTGGCCGACAGGGAGGAAAGCAGTTCTTC
TRBV7-2,NA,NA,TRBJ2-7,CASSSSSESGGEQYF,TGTGCCAGCAGCTCTTCTAGCGAAAGTGGTGGCGAGCAGTACTTC
TRBV6-4,NA,NA,TRBJ2-3,CASSDTQTDTQYF,TGTGCCAGCAGTGACACCCAGACAGATACGCAGTATTTT
TRBV11-2,NA,TRBD2,TRBJ2-2,CASSLGTSGLTGELFF,TGTGCCAGCAGCCTTGGGACTAGCGGGTTGACCGGGGAGCTGTTTTTT
TRBV18,NA,TRBD1,TRBJ1-5,CASSPQGDSFQPQHF,TGTGCCAGCTCACCACAAGGGGACAGTTTTCAGCCCCAGCATTTT
TRBV7-8,NA,NA,TRBJ1-5,CASSLASSQDINQPQHF,TGTGCCAGCAGCTTAGCGTCATCACAGGACATCAATCAGCCCCAGCATTTT
TRBV19,NA,NA,TRBJ2-5,CASSMSGLKPETQYF,TGTGCCAGTAGTATGTCGGGACTTAAGCCAGAGACCCAGTACTTC
TRBV28,NA,TRBD1,TRBJ1-1,CASSLDRGMNTEAFF,TGTGCCAGCAGTTTGGACAGGGGGATGAACACTGAAGCTTTCTTT
TRBV29-1,NA,NA,TRBJ2-3,CSVDGGAGLSTDTQYF,TGCAGCGTTGATGGGGGGGCCGGACTTAGCACAGATACGCAGTATTTT
TRBV7-2,NA,NA,TRBJ2-3,CASSQIGALSFVEDTQYF,TGTGCCAGCAGCCAAATAGGGGCTCTCAGTTTTGTTGAGGATACGCAGTATTTT
TRBV5-1,NA,NA,TRBJ2-3,CASSFTGDTSEF,TGCGCCAGCAGCTTTACCGGGGACACTTCCGAATTT
TRBV28,NA,TRBD1,TRBJ1-6,CASSLLQGVSSPLHF,TGTGCCAGCAGTTTGTTGCAGGGGGTTAGTTCACCCCTCCACTTT
TRBV7-8,NA,NA,TRBJ2-1,CASSQNPGLLDNEQFF,TGTGCCAGCAGTCAAAATCCGGGACTCCTCGACAATGAGCAGTTCTTC